This paragraph reports one T cell receptor beta chain. Its antigen is not identified. This record belongs to a study of T cells in Graves' hyperthyroidism and ophthalmopathy. The study's findings and limits: Within blood appeared most thyroid clonotypes that had expanded above 0.001.

Amplified TCR beta CDR3 regions came from RNA transcripts. First-round RT-PCR of the TCR CDR3 relied on the HTBI primer set. TCRdb reprocessed the multiplex PCR reads via MiXCR and lists one record per CDR3 protein. The table has about 600,000 distinct CDR3 sequences, more than 15% seen once. The sample consisted of blood. The receptor was derived from a woman between 35 and 50 years old with Graves' ophthalmopathy.

The CDR3 sequence: CASSSRTSADQETQYF. Here the CDR3 DNA reads TGTGCCAGTAGTTCCCGGACTAGCGCCGACCAAGAGACCCAGTACTTC. This chain joins TRBV19 and TRBJ2-5; 9 nucleotides line up with TRBD2. V trimming: 5 bases; J trimming: 0 bases; junction bases outside the gene matches: 7. The germline V gene has CDR1 LNHDA and CDR2 SQIVND (reference sequence). The CDR3 spans 16 residues.